This TCR beta chain came from a study of T cells in women clearing cervical HPV infection. Study information: Case blood drawn at lesion detection; control blood after infection cleared. Case blood was drawn a median approximately 21 weeks after lesion detection. Only a few women had HLA typing results available.

This CDR3 has 16 residues. V was trimmed by 0 bases and J by 5 bases, leaving 14 bases between them. Germline V lookup: CDR1 SGHRS, CDR2 YFSETQ. Regarding this clone: Read data end 3 residues before the CDR3 end; the end is taken from the germline J gene.

Assay: immunoSEQ multiplex PCR; the TCRdb copy retains only in-frame clones and omits some. The listing records 20,000 to 30,000 clones. MY09/MY11 PCR detected cervical HPV DNA; dot-blot assigned genotypes. The chain links TRBV5-1 to TRBJ1-4, with a possible D match to TRBD1 (6 bases). This receptor was taken from a woman between 18 and 70 years old with a cervical HPV16 infection that either progressed to CIN3+ or cleared (not recorded which). Material for sequencing was blood buffy coat. This chain's CDR3 is CASSLALTGMNEKLFF. CDR3 DNA, as far as it was read: TGCGCCAGCAGCTTGGCGCTAACAGGGATGAATGAAAAA.